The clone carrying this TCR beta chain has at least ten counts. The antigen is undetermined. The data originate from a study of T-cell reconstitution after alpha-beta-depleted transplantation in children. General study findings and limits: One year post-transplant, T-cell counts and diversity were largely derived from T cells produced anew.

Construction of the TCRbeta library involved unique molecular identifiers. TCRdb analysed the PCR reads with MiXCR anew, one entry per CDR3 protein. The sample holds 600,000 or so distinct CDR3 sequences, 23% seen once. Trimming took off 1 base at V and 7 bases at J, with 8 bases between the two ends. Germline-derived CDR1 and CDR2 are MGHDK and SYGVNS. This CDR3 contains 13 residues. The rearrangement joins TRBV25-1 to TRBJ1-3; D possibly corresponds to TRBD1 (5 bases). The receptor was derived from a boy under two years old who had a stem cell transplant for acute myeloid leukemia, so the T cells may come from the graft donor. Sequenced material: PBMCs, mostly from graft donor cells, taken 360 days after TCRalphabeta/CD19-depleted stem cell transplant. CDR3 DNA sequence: TGTGCCAGCAGTGAATCTCGGGGGAACACCATATATTTT. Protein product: CASSESRGNTIYF.